This T cell receptor beta chain was retrieved from a study of blood T cell repertoires in COVID-19. In the authors' workflow: By means of reference gene primer amplification, nucleated cell counts were estimated. Assay: immunoSEQ multiplex PCR; the TCRdb copy retains only in-frame clones and omits some. V and J calls and clone size are those listed in that table; D and trimming were worked out from the DNA. Of hundreds of thousands of clones listed, about 87% were seen once; the top ten hold around 8%. Trimming took 4 bases from V and 1 from J; bases not matched to a gene: 8. CDR1 and CDR2 from the germline V gene are SGHRS and YFSETQ. CDR3 length: 16 amino acids.

The TCR was taken from a woman in her forties or fifties who had recovered from COVID-19. This chain connects TRBV5-1 to TRBJ2-5; 9 nucleotides align to TRBD2. Specimen: peripheral blood. The CDR3 protein is CASSLATSGFQETQYF. CDR3 nucleotide sequence: TGCGCCAGCAGCCTCGCGACTAGCGGATTCCAAGAGACCCAGTACTTC. Based on the CDR3 plus reference TRBV5-1 and TRBJ2-5, the full variable domain is KAGVTQTPRYLIKTRGQQVTLSCSPISGHRSVSWYQQTPGQGLQFLFEYFSETQRNKGNFPGRFSGRQFSNSRSEMNVSTLELGDSALYLCASSLATSGFQETQYFGPGTRLLVL.